The present T cell receptor (beta chain) was sequenced within a study of vaccination and CD4 T cells after COVID-19. By frequency in the sample, this clonotype is medium-sized (0.01 to 0.1%). Its antigen is unidentified. One end of the junction is discordant with germline, which a read error may explain. At the Johns Hopkins FTIC core, DNA taken from cultured CD4+ T cells was sequenced by way of the Oncomine TCR Beta short-read assay. Using its own MiXCR run on the PCR reads, TCRdb lists one record per CDR3 protein. This table holds about 2,600 distinct CDR3 sequences, around 27% found once. Treatment defined: roughly 11-day PBMC culture with coronavirus spike peptide pools or control peptides (ViraFEST assay). Positive PCR dates ranged from March to December 2020; these dates predated US Alpha, Beta and Delta variants. CDR3 length equals 8 residues. The germline V gene encodes CDR1 MNHNS and CDR2 SASEGT.

This clonotype originated in a human donor who had recovered from COVID-19. Sequenced material: CD4+ T cells from blood, cultured in vitro, taken after SARS-CoV-2 vaccination. V is TRBV6-1 and J is TRBJ2-7; unclear D gene. The DNA of the CDR3 is TGTGCCAGCCGTGAGCAGTACTTC. Translating gives CASREQYF.